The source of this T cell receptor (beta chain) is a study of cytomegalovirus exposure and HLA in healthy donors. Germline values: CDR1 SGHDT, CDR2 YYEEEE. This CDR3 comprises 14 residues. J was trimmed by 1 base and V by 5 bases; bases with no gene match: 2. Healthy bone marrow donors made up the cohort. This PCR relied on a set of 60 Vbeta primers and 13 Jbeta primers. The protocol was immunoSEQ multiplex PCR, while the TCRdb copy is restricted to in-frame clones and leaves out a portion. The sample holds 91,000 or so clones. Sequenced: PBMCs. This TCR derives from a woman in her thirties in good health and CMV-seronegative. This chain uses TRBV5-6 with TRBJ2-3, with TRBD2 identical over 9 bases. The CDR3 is CASRRTSGTDTQYF. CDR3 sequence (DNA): TGTGCCAGCAGGCGGACTAGCGGCACAGATACGCAGTATTTT.